This T cell receptor beta chain was documented in a study of blood T cell repertoires in COVID-19 (dated by TCRdb to about 2020). Concerning the study at large: Collaborator samples came from the United States, Italy and Spain and covered acute and convalescent phases of COVID-19. A de-identified subject ID, COVID-19 status, age in years and sex were almost always included in the sample metadata. Where HLA class I and class II types were available, the types were taken from metadata supplied by the sample provider, not from assay-based typing. The repertoires were released in a freely available public database meant as a resource for research on the immune response to SARS-CoV-2. Samples were obtained from the ongoing ImmuneRACE study (first 160 participants) and from 1,254 subjects provided by 6 global collaborators. Subjects who had been exposed to COVID-19, were actively infected with it, or had recovered from it provided the deeply sampled blood TCRbeta repertoires that made up the dataset. The material from the prospective study consisted of cDNA or gDNA derived from T cells, B-cell-depleted T cells, or PBMCs. On the study overall, not on this receptor specifically: The amount of clinical and demographic metadata varied by source and participant and was provided uncurated.

Each collaborating institution followed its own protocols to collect whole blood in K2EDTA tubes. For TCRbeta analysis, collaborator samples were shipped as frozen whole blood, as isolated PBMCs, or as DNA extracted from either sample type. This clone was counted once. The clone's antigen remains unknown. Base qualities were left out, and no much larger clone turns up one base away. TCRbeta CDR3 regions were amplified from genomic DNA by means of the immunoSEQ Assay, a bias-controlled multiplex PCR. Regarding the original processing steps: The number of nucleated cells in each sample was estimated from the amplification of reference gene primers within the assay. Sequence reads were collapsed and filtered to measure the absolute abundance of every unique TCRbeta CDR3 rearrangement. For each sample, productive Simpson clonality was calculated as the square root of Simpson's diversity index across productive rearrangements. TCRdb obtained this table from immuneACCESS and retained in-frame rearrangements with V and J assigned. These tables miss some clones; where compared with another copy, unresolved V genes account for less than half of the shortfall, and the remainder is unexplained. V and J calls and clone size are copied from that table; D and trimming were computed from the DNA. For this sample there are hundreds of thousands of clones; approximately 85% appear just once. The biggest ten clones account for about an eighth of the sample.

The CDR3 numbers 13 residues from cysteine through phenylalanine. Of the read, only the CDR3 DNA is kept; its 39 bases are in frame from base 1. As encoded in the germline V gene, CDR1 is SGHRS while CDR2 is YFSETQ. The V and J ends are trimmed by 2 bases and 8 bases, leaving 13 bases between them. Material for sequencing was peripheral blood. Recombination connected TRBV5-1 to TRBJ1-2, and the D gene may be TRBD1, 6 bases matching. This receptor was taken from a human donor in a cohort sampled during active COVID-19. The sequence in DNA is TGCGCCAGCAGCTTAGGACAGTCGAGCGGCTACACCTTC. Translated, this is CASSLGQSSGYTF.